Sequencing of this T cell receptor (beta chain) was carried out in a study of blood T cell repertoires in COVID-19. The overall study: COVID-19 samples from acute and convalescent phases originated in the United States, Italy and Spain. T cells, B-cell-depleted T cells, or PBMCs provided the cDNA or gDNA that served as material.

Sequencing used immunoSEQ multiplex PCR; TCRdb keeps in-frame clones, though not all of them. The data show fewer than 140,000 clones, about four fifths seen once. This clone appeared a single time. The sequence was collected from a woman aged 55-69 years with acute or convalescent COVID-19. What was sequenced was peripheral blood.

The CDR3 spells CSVRTWMGTGELFF. CDR3 bases: TGCAGCGTGCGGACATGGATGGGCACCGGGGAGCTGTTTTTT. The J gene is TRBJ2-2, the V gene TRBV29-1, with D tentatively TRBD1 (5 bases). Trimming took 6 bases from V and 4 from J, leaving 15 bases between them. Germline CDR1 SQVTM, CDR2 ANQGSEA. CDR3 length equals 14 residues.